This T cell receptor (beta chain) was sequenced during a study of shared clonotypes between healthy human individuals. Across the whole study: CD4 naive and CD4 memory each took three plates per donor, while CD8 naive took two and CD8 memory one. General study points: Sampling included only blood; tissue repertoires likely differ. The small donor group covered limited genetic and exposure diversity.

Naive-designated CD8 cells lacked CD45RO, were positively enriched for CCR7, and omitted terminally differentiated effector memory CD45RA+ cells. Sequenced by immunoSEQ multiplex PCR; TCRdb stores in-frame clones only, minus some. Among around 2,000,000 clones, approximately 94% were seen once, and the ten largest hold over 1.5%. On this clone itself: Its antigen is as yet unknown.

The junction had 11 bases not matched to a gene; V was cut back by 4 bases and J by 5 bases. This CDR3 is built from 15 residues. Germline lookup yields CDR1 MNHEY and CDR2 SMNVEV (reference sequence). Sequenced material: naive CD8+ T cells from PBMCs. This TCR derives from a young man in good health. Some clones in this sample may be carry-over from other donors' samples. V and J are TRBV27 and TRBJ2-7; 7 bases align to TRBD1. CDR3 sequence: CASSYYQGVGDEQYF. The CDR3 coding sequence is TGTGCCAGCAGTTACTATCAGGGGGTGGGGGACGAGCAGTACTTC.